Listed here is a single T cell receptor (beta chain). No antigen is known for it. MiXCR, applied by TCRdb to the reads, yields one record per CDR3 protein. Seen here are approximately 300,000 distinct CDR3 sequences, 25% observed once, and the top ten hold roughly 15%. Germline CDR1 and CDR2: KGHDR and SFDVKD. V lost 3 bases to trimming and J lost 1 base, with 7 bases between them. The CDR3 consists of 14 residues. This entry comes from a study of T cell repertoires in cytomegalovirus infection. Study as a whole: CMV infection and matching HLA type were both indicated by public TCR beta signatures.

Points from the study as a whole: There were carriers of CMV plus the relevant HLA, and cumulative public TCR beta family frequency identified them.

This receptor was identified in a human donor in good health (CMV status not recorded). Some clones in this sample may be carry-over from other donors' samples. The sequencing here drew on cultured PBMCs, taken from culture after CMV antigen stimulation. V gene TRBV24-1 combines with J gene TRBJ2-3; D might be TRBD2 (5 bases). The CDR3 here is CATSDPAGTDTQYF. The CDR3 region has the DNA TGTGCCACCAGTGATCCAGCGGGCACAGATACGCAGTATTTT.